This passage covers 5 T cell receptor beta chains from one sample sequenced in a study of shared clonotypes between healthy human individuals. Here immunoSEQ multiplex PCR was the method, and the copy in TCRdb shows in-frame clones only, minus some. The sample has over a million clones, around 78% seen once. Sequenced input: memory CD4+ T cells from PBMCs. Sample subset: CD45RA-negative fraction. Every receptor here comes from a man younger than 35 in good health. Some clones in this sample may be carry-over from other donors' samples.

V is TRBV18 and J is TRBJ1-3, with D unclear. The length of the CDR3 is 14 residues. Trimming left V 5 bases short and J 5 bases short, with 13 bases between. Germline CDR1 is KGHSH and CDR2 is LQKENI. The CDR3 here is CASSAVGGRNTIYF. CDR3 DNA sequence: TGTGCCAGCTCAGCAGTCGGCGGTCGAAACACCATATATTTT.

The CDR3: CASRPGTSDRIGELFF. The DNA of the CDR3 is TGCGCCAGCAGACCGGGGACTAGCGATCGCATCGGGGAGCTGTTTTTT. The V call is TRBV5-1, the J call TRBJ2-2; the match to TRBD2 covers 10 bases. Germline V CDR1 and CDR2: SGHRS, YFSETQ. V lost 5 bases and J lost 7; bases outside the gene matches: 11. The CDR3 sequence is 16 residues long. Supplemented by reference TRBV5-1 and TRBJ2-2, the full variable domain reads KAGVTQTPRYLIKTRGQQVTLSCSPISGHRSVSWYQQTPGQGLQFLFEYFSETQRNKGNFPGRFSGRQFSNSRSEMNVSTLELGDSALYLCASRPGTSDRIGELFFGEGSRLTVL.

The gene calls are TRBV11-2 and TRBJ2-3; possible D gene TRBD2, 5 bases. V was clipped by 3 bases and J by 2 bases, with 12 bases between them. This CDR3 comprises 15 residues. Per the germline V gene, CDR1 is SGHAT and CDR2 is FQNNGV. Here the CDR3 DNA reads TGTGCCAGCAGCTTGGGCGCGGGTGCCACAGATACGCAGTATTTT. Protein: CASSLGAGATDTQYF.

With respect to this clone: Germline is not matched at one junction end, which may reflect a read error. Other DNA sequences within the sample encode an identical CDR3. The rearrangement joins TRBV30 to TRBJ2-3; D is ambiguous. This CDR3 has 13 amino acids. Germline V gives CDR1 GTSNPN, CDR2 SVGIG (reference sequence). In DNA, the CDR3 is TGTGCCTGGAGTGTACTTAGTACAGACACGCAGTATTTT. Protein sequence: CAWSVLSTDTQYF.

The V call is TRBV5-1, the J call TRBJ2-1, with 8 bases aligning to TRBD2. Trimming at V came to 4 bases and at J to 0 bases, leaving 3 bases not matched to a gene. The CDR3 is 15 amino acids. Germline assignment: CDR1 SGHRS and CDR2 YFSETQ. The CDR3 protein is CASSPAGGSYNEQFF. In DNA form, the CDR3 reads TGCGCCAGCAGCCCGGCGGGGGGCTCCTACAATGAGCAGTTCTTC.